The T cell receptor beta chain under discussion was sequenced for a study of blood T cell repertoires in COVID-19 (dated by TCRdb to the early 2020s). Describing the broader study: Samples covering the acute and convalescent phases of COVID-19 were provided by collaborators in the United States, Italy and Spain. A de-identified subject ID, COVID-19 status, age in years and sex were almost always included in the sample metadata. The repertoires were made available in a free public database intended to serve as a resource for research on the immune response to SARS-CoV-2. HLA class I and class II types, where available, came from metadata supplied by the sample provider rather than from assay-based typing. Deeply sampled blood TCRbeta repertoires from subjects exposed to, actively infected with, or recovered from COVID-19 were included in the dataset. The material from the prospective study consisted of cDNA or gDNA derived from T cells, B-cell-depleted T cells, or PBMCs. The samples were drawn from two sources: the first 160 participants of the ongoing ImmuneRACE study, and some 1,300 subjects contributed by 6 global collaborators. Results and caveats for the whole study, not just this receptor: How much clinical and demographic metadata was included differed by source and by participant, and the metadata was provided uncurated.

About this clone: No antigen is known for it. No much larger clone is present one base from it, and per-base qualities are unavailable.

The CDR3 contains 13 residues, cysteine and phenylalanine counted. Only the CDR3 DNA stays, 39 bases, in frame from base 1. As encoded in the germline V gene, CDR1 is SNHLY while CDR2 is FYNNEI. Deletion took 8 bases off V and 15 bases off J, with a span of 20 bases between the germline ends. Collaborating institutions collected whole blood in K2EDTA tubes following their own protocols. For TCRbeta analysis, collaborators shipped samples in one of three forms: frozen whole blood, isolated PBMCs, or DNA extracted from either of those sample types. TCRbeta CDR3 regions were amplified from genomic DNA using the immunoSEQ Assay, a bias-controlled multiplex PCR. The study's own analysis went as follows. The number of nucleated cells in each sample was estimated by amplification of reference gene primers within the assay. Sequence reads were collapsed and filtered to measure the absolute abundance of every unique TCRbeta CDR3 rearrangement. For each sample, productive Simpson clonality was calculated as the square root of Simpson's diversity index across productive rearrangements. What TCRdb holds here is the immuneACCESS table cut down to in-frame rearrangements. Part of the clones is not present; checked against another copy, under half of the missing clones reflect an unresolved V gene, and the others are unexplained. From that table come the V and J calls and clone size; the DNA was used to work out D and trimming. The sample yields about 38,000 clones; around 87% were counted once. Of the sample, approximately 26% is held by the ten largest clones.

Input material: peripheral blood. This TCR was sampled from a man in his sixties with active or convalescent COVID-19. The chain is assembled from TRBV2 and TRBJ1-6, and possibly TRBD1, on 5 matching bases. The CDR3 loop reads CASRGRQSSHLHF. The DNA reads TGTGCCAGCCGCGGTAGACAGTCCAGTCACCTCCACTTT.